Reported below is one TCR beta chain. This clonotype appeared a few times. Its antigen remains undetermined. No base quality information exists; no much larger clone differs at one position. In the paper's terms, the time point label means: patch test 2, 6 weeks after DPC sensitization. What this sample's treatment or condition label stands for: therapeutic diphenylcyclopropenone sensitization with weekly scalp DPC. At every patch-test visit, the blood draw took place before the patch test was put on. To be eligible, patients had to be aged 18 to 70, diagnosed with alopecia and judged suitable for DPC therapy, while pregnant patients were excluded. Total RNA was extracted from unfractionated whole blood collected in Tempus Blood RNA tubes. The source of the sample is a study of human T cells and chemical hapten exposure (dated by TCRdb to the early 2020s). About the investigation overall: For sensitization, 2% DPC in acetone was applied to an approximately 2 cm by approximately 2 cm area of upper inner arm skin. Throughout the roughly 26-week study period, patients were also given weekly therapeutic DPC doses on the scalp. Patch tests used Finn chambers with 0.01% DPC on the upper back, scored after 6 days by International Contact Dermatitis Research Group standards. The patient cohort, mostly female, included alopecia areata with under or over 50% scalp involvement, alopecia totalis and alopecia universalis. Libraries were pooled for sequencing, and per-sample TCR yields varied mainly because of small differences in library volumes within the pool. Peripheral blood TCR repertoire changes were tracked in vivo in alopecia patients during primary and secondary sensitization to the hapten diphenylcyclopropenone (DPC). Blood samples were taken from patients before sensitization (week 0) and then at 2, 6 and about 24 weeks after DPC sensitization. Twenty-nine alopecia patients gave blood for TCR sequencing at one to four time points (pre-sensitization, 2, 6 and 24 weeks). Study-wide findings and limitations: All patients had alopecia, a presumed autoimmune disease, so their immune response might differ from that of healthy individuals. Significantly more large CDR3 similarity clusters were formed by expanded TCRs than by pre-sensitization or healthy control sets, consistent with antigen-driven responses. After repeated subsampling, the strength of the expansion versus patch-test correlation and the threshold at which it became significant changed. DPC sensitization did not change how many TCRs were above 1 in 1000 frequency, and no evidence was found of alterations in global repertoire structure. Patch test score correlated positively with the number of PT1 expanded TCRs, reaching significance at thresholds 8, 16 and 32 but not at 4.

The library was built by means of RACE. Sequencer: NextSeq 500. During library preparation, unique molecular identifiers were attached to individual cDNA molecules so that TCRs could be counted quantitatively and reproducibly. Each blood RNA sample was used to sequence both TCR alpha and TCR beta chains. Per the source publication's procedure: Samples had a median of approximately 96,000 TCRs, with a range from roughly 20,000 to 700,000. V, J and CDR3 annotation of the TCR reads was carried out using the Decombinator software suite. To make PS versus PT1 abundance plots, every sample was subsampled to the same number of TCRs (28,000). Expanded TCRs were defined as absent before sensitization and observed at least eight times at the 2-week time point. TCRdb took the public reads, trimmed them with fastp at Q25, ran MiXCR for clone calling and kept in-frame beta chains. All rows with the same CDR3 protein become a single entry with the most common DNA and genes. The V and J calls were not made by the authors but by TCRdb's processing. The sample profile shows 350,000 to 400,000 distinct CDR3 sequences; roughly 6.3% of them were found once. Over 5.5% of the sample is taken by the ten largest.

Germline trimming amounts to 1 base on V and 4 bases on J, with 5 as the count of junction bases outside the gene matches. The germline V gene gives CDR1 as SGHAT and CDR2 as FQNNGV. The cysteine opens and the phenylalanine closes a CDR3 of 15 amino acids. Of the read, only the CDR3 DNA is kept; its 45 bases are in frame from base 1. Sequenced material: whole blood, taken in connection with sensitization to the hapten diphenylcyclopropenone (DPC). This clonotype originated in a woman aged 18-35 years with alopecia areata. Some clones in this sample may be carry-over from other donors' samples. The receptor chain draws on TRBV11-2 and TRBJ1-2; 8 middle bases align to TRBD1. The base sequence is TGTGCCAGCAGCTTAGTAGGACAGGGCGGCTATGGCTACACCTTC. It is translated as CASSLVGQGGYGYTF.